This TCR beta chain was profiled in a study of early T cells in non-severe SARS-CoV-2 infection. The CDR3 has 14 residues. The V and J ends lost 3 bases and 1 base, in that order; junction bases with no gene match: 2. The germline V gene encodes CDR1 MNHEY and CDR2 SMNVEV (reference sequence). To note about this clonotype: No antigen is known for it.

The study's findings and limits: Private and CD4 specificities were missed by VDJdb matching, which favored anti-spike CD8 responses.

Individual cDNA molecules carried attached unique molecular identifiers. MiXCR was run by TCRdb on the 5' RACE reads, yielding one entry per CDR3 protein. This sample yields 55,000 to 75,000 distinct CDR3 sequences, of which under 15% are seen a single time; 1.3% belongs to the top ten. The V call is TRBV27, the J call TRBJ1-1; 7 bases align to TRBD1. This TCR was recovered from an adult who was a healthcare worker with PCR-confirmed SARS-CoV-2 infection or an uninfected control (not recorded which). The sample consisted of whole blood. The CDR3 region has the DNA TGTGCCAGCAGTTTCGGGACAGCGAACACTGAAGCTTTCTTT. Translated: CASSFGTANTEAFF.